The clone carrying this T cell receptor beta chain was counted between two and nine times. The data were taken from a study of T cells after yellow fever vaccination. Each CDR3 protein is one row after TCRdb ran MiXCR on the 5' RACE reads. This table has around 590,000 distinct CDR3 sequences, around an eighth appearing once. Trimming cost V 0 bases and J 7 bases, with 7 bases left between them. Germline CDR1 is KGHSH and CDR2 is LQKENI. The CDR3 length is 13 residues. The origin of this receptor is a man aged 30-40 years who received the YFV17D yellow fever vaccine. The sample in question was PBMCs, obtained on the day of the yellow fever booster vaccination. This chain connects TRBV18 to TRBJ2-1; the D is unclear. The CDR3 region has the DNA TGTGCCAGCTCACCACCGCGTCTGAATGAGCAGTTCTTC. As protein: CASSPPRLNEQFF.